What follows are 18 T cell receptor beta chains derived from one specimen sequenced in a study of vaccination effects on CD4 cells after COVID-19. These receptors have no known antigen. Sequenced by immunoSEQ multiplex PCR; TCRdb stores in-frame clones only, minus some. The sample carries tens of thousands of clones, roughly 70% recorded once. Viral peptide pool expansion of antigen-specific CD4+ T cells preceded sequencing in the ViraFEST assay. Researchers isolated CD4+ T cells once about eleven days of culture had elapsed. Neither prior SARS-CoV-2 infection nor positive nucleocapsid antibodies were present in the vaccine recipients. The specimen was CD4+ T cells from PBMCs cultured with SARS-CoV-2 spike peptides, collected before COVID-19 vaccination. The receptors originated from a human donor who received a COVID-19 vaccine.

The chain couples TRBV6-6 to TRBJ1-2; 10 bases map to TRBD1. CDR3 length: 13 amino acids. V was pared by 2 bases and J by 14 bases, with 8 bases of the junction left unmatched. In germline, CDR1 is MNHNY, CDR2 SVGAGI (reference sequence). The CDR3 region has the DNA TGTGCCAGCAGTTACCCTGGAGGGACAGGGGTAACCTTC. Translation: CASSYPGGTGVTF.

This chain uses TRBV9 with TRBJ1-2; D gene uncertain. The CDR3 runs 14 residues. CDR1 SGDLS and CDR2 YYNGEE come from the germline V gene. The V end was cut by 4 bases, the J end by 8 bases, with 18 bases between. As DNA, the CDR3 is TGTGCCAGCAGCTCTGGGAGAACGGAGTTAGGCTACACCTTC. Its protein is CASSSGRTELGYTF.

The rearrangement links TRBV27 to TRBJ2-2; TRBD2 agrees at 14 bases. J lost 4 bases, V lost 5 bases, and 15 bases had no gene match. This CDR3 spans 20 amino acids. Germline V gene data show CDR1 as MNHEY and CDR2 as SMNVEV (reference sequence). CDR3 loop: CASSTRLAGGPRLGTGELFF. CDR3 coding DNA: TGTGCCAGCAGTACCCGACTAGCGGGAGGGCCAAGACTGGGCACCGGGGAGCTGTTTTTT.

V gene TRBV4-1 combines with J gene TRBJ2-1; TRBD2 is a possible D gene (6 bases). The CDR3 length is 13 residues. The V end was cut by 0 bases, the J end by 8 bases, with 8 bases between. CDR1 is MGHRA and CDR2 is YSYEKL in the germline V gene. The CDR3 nucleotides read TGCGCCAGCAGCCAAGAGGTAGCGGATGAGCAGTTCTTC. Translating it yields CASSQEVADEQFF.

This clone was detected once. The chain combines TRBV4-1 with TRBJ2-7; 8 nucleotides line up with TRBD1. The V gene's germline CDR1 is MGHRA and CDR2 YSYEKL. The CDR3 totals 17 residues. The trim removed 0 bases at V and 4 bases at J, leaving 11 bases unmatched. The CDR3 here is CASSQDRSGTGSYEQYF. The DNA of the CDR3 is TGCGCCAGCAGCCAAGACCGGTCCGGGACAGGTTCTTACGAGCAGTACTTC.

The J gene is TRBJ1-2, the V gene TRBV6-5; D is unclear. V lost 0 bases, J lost 4 bases, and 12 bases lay in between. The CDR3 sequence is 15 residues long. Germline CDR1 is MNHEY and CDR2 is SVGAGI. CDR3 sequence (DNA): TGTGCCAGCAGTTACTCATCTAGCTATCTCTATGGCTACACCTTC. Amino acid sequence: CASSYSSSYLYGYTF.

The chain employs TRBV27 and TRBJ1-1; TRBD1 matches 7 bases. V lost 2 bases to trimming and J lost 8 bases; unmatched junction nucleotides: 5. CDR3 length: 13 amino acids. CDR1 MNHEY and CDR2 SMNVEV come from the germline V gene (reference sequence). CDR3 sequence reads: CASSLQGQTEAFF. CDR3 bases: TGTGCCAGCAGTTTACAGGGACAGACGGAAGCTTTCTTT.

The chain is built from TRBV6-4 and TRBJ2-3; 16 bases map to TRBD2. The V segment lost 5 bases and the J segment 3 bases; nucleotides outside the gene matches: 8. CDR1 and CDR2 (germline): MRHNA, SNTAGT. The CDR3 loop spans 18 amino acids. CDR3 loop: CASSTKGTSGGATDTQYF. The DNA of the CDR3 is TGTGCCAGCAGTACTAAGGGGACTAGCGGGGGGGCGACAGATACGCAGTATTTT.

The CDR3 region is CASSIGPTVGNTIYF. As DNA, the CDR3 is TGTGCCAGCAGCATTGGGCCAACCGTTGGAAACACCATATATTTT. The V and J genes are TRBV27 and TRBJ1-3; no definite D call. The CDR3 spans 15 residues. Trimming took 6 bases from V and 3 from J, leaving 15 bases between them. CDR1 is MNHEY, CDR2 SMNVEV, per germline (reference sequence).

The chain joins TRBV9 to TRBJ1-4, with 10 bases aligning to TRBD1. Germline V gene sequence: CDR1 SGDLS, CDR2 YYNGEE. The CDR3 length is 15 residues. The junction had 2 bases not matched to a gene; V was cut back by 3 bases and J by 3 bases. CDR3 bases: TGTGCCAGCAGCGGTGGGACAGGGGCTAATGAAAAACTGTTTTTT. Protein sequence: CASSGGTGANEKLFF.

This sequence joins TRBV3-1 (or the pseudogene TRBV3-2) and TRBJ2-1; TRBD2 matches 9 bases. CDR1 and CDR2 (germline): LGHDT, YNNKEL (reference sequence). The CDR3 is made up of 13 amino acids. V shed 1 base and J 15 bases; nucleotides not matched to a gene: 7. CDR3 region: CASSQGRLAGPFF. DNA for the CDR3: TGTGCCAGCAGCCAAGGTCGGCTAGCGGGGCCGTTCTTC.

This clone was recorded once. The rearrangement joins TRBV3-1 (or the pseudogene TRBV3-2) to TRBJ2-2; 9 bases map to TRBD1. Germline V gives CDR1 LGHDT, CDR2 YNNKEL (reference sequence). This CDR3 has 13 residues. The ends lost 4 bases at V and 6 bases at J; junction bases unmatched: 0. The CDR3 region has the DNA TGTGCCAGCAGCCGGGACAGGGCCGGGGAGCTGTTTTTT. Translated, it gives CASSRDRAGELFF.

This clone is a singleton in its sample. The V and J genes are TRBV28 and TRBJ2-2, with 9 bases matching TRBD1. Germline V lookup: CDR1 MDHEN, CDR2 SYDVKM. The CDR3 sequence is 14 residues long. J gave up 6 bases and V 11 bases, and 10 bases lay outside the gene matches. The CDR3 loop reads CAASGQGEAGELFF. The CDR3, as DNA: TGTGCCGCATCGGGACAGGGAGAGGCCGGGGAGCTGTTTTTT.

This chain uses TRBV10-3 with TRBJ1-1, with D hard to call. The CDR3 is 14 residues long. CDR1 is ENHRY, CDR2 SYGVKD, per germline. Trimming took off 7 bases at V and 1 base at J, with 13 bases between the two ends. CDR3 DNA: TGTGCCATCATCAGGCGGGAAGAGAACACTGAAGCTTTCTTT. It encodes CAIIRREENTEAFF.

The chain combines TRBV10-3 with TRBJ2-2, with no clear D. The CDR3 is made up of 13 amino acids. CDR1 ENHRY and CDR2 SYGVKD come from the germline V gene. V was shortened by 6 bases and J by 4 bases, with 9 bases between the two germline ends. The CDR3 region has the DNA TGTGCCATCAGGGTTAGAACCACCGGGGAGCTGTTTTTT. Translated: CAIRVRTTGELFF.

A few counts support this clone. V gene TRBV28 combines with J gene TRBJ1-1; the D is unclear. V was clipped by 2 bases and J by 0 bases, with 4 bases between them. Germline V gene sequence: CDR1 MDHEN, CDR2 SYDVKM. The CDR3 is 13 residues long. The CDR3 DNA sequence: TGTGCCAGCAGTTTAGTCCTGAACACTGAAGCTTTCTTT. Its protein product is CASSLVLNTEAFF.

This chain joins TRBV29-1 and TRBJ1-5; D possibly corresponds to TRBD1 (5 bases). The CDR3 sequence is 14 residues long. Germline V lookup: CDR1 SQVTM, CDR2 ANQGSEA. With 4 bases removed from V and 4 bases from J, the gap between germline ends came to 14 bases. CDR3 nucleotides: TGCAGCGTTGGTGGGGGGACCGGGAATCAGCCCCAGCATTTT. It specifies CSVGGGTGNQPQHF.

This clone was observed a handful of times. The gene calls are TRBV5-5 and TRBJ1-2, with 7 bases lining up with TRBD1. CDR1 SGHKS and CDR2 YYEKEE come from the germline V gene (reference sequence). CDR3 length: 14 amino acids. V shed 3 bases, J shed 4 bases, and the junction held 6 bases outside the gene matches. The chain's CDR3 is CASSYRQGLYGYTF. The CDR3 region has the DNA TGTGCCAGCAGCTACCGACAGGGACTCTATGGCTACACCTTC.